The sequence of this T cell receptor beta chain was determined in a study of CXCR3-negative and CXCR3-positive naive CD8 T cells. The libraries of TRB cDNA were constructed through 5' RACE using UMI labels. TCRdb reprocessed the 5' RACE reads; each CDR3 protein has one entry and no DNA is given. This listing includes 130,000 or so distinct CDR3 sequences. Per germline, CDR1 SGHDT and CDR2 YYEEEE. The CDR3 has 16 amino acids. Every individual CD8+ T cell subset underwent sorting in triplicate at approximately 310,000 cells apiece. The clonotype comes from a human donor in good health. Some clones in this sample may be carry-over from other donors' samples. Input material: naive CXCR3- CD8+ T cells from blood. Subset indicated: CD45RO-CCR7+CD27+CD95- naive CD8+ T cells lacking CXCR3 (TNR3-). This chain links TRBV5-6 with TRBJ2-7; the D call of TRBD2 rests on TCRdb alone, since no DNA is present to check it. The chain's CDR3 is CASRHLRGGTADEQYF.